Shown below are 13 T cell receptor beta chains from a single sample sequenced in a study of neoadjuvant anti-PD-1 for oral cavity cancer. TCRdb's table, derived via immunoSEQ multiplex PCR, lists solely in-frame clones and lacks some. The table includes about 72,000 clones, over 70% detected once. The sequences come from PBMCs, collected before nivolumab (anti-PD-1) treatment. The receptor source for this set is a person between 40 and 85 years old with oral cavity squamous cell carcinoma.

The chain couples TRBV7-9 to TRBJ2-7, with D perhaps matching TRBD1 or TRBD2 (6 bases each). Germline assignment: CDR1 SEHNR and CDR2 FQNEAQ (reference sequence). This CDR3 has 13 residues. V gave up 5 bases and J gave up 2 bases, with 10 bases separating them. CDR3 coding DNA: TGTGCCAGCAGCCCTAGGGGGGCCTACGAGCAGTACTTC. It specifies CASSPRGAYEQYF.

CDR3 nucleotide sequence: TGTGCCAGCAGCGTCCGGGACAGGGCCTCGACCCTCCACTTT. Its protein product is CASSVRDRASTLHF. The J gene is TRBJ1-6, the V gene TRBV13; 9 nucleotides align to TRBD1. The CDR3 loop spans 14 amino acids. Germline CDR1 PRHDT, CDR2 FYEKMQ (reference sequence). The V and J ends lost 5 bases and 14 bases, in that order; junction bases with no gene match: 10.

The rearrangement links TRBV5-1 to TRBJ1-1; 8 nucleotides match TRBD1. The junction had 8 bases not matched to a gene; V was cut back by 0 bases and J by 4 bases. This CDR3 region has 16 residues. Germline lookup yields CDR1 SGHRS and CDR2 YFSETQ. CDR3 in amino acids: CASSLDRGYRGTEAFF. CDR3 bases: TGCGCCAGCAGCTTGGACAGGGGGTACCGGGGCACTGAAGCTTTCTTT.

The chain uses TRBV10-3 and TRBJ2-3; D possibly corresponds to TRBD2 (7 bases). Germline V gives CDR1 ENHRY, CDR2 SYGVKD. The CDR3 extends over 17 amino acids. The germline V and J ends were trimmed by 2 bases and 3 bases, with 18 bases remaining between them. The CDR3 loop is CAISEPVGGGRTDTQYF. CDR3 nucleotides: TGTGCCATCAGTGAGCCCGTTGGGGGGGGCCGGACAGATACGCAGTATTTT.

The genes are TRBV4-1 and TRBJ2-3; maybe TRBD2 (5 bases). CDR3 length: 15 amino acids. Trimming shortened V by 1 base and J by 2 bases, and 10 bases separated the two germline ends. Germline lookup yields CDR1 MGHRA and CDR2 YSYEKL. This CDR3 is CASSQVAGSTDTQYF. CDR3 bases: TGCGCCAGCAGCCAAGTTGCGGGTTCCACAGATACGCAGTATTTT.

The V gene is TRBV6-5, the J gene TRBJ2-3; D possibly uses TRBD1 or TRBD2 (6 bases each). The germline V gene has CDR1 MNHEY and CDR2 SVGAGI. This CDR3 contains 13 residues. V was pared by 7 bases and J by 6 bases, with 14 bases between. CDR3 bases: TGTGCCAGCAACTCCCAAGGGGGGGATACGCAGTATTTT. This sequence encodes CASNSQGGDTQYF.

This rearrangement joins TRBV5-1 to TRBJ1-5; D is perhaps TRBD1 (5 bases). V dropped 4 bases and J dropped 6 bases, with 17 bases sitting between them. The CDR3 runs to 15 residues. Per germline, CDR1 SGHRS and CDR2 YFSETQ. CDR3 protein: CASSPDPGVAQPQHF. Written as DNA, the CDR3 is TGCGCCAGCAGCCCAGATCCGGGGGTGGCTCAGCCCCAGCATTTT.

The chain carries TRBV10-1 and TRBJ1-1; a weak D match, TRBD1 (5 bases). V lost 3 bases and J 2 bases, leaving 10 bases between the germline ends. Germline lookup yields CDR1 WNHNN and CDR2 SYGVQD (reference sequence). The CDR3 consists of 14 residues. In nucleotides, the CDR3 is TGCGCCAGCAGTGACCACAGGAGAAACACTGAAGCTTTCTTT. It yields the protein CASSDHRRNTEAFF.

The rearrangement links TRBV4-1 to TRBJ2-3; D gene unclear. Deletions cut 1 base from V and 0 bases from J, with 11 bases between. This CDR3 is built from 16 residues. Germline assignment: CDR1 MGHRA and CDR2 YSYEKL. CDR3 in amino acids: CASSQGPGRSTDTQYF. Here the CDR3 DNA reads TGCGCCAGCAGCCAAGGGCCGGGCAGGAGCACAGATACGCAGTATTTT.

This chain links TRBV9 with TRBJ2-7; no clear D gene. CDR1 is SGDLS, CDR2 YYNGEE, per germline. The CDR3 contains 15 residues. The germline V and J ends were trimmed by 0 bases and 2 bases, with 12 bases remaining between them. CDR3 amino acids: CASSVGGSQTYEQYF. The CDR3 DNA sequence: TGTGCCAGCAGCGTAGGAGGCAGTCAAACCTACGAGCAGTACTTC.

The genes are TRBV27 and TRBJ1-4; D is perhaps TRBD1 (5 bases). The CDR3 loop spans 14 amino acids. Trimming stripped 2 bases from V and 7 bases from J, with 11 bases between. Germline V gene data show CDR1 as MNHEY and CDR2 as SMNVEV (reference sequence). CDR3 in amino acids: CASSLRGIGEKLFF. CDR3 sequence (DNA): TGTGCCAGCAGTTTACGGGGGATTGGTGAAAAACTGTTTTTT. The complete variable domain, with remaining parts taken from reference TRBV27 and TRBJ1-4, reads EAQVTQNPRYLITVTGKKLTVTCSQNMNHEYMSWYRQDPGLGLRQIYYSMNVEVTDKGDVPEGYKVSRKEKRNFPLILESPSPNQTSLYFCASSLRGIGEKLFFGSGTQLSVL.

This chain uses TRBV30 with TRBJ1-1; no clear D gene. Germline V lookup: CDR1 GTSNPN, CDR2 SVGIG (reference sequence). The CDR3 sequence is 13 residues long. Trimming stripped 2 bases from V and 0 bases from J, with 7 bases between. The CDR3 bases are TGTGCCTGGAGTCCCGTGGTGAACACTGAAGCTTTCTTT. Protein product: CAWSPVVNTEAFF.

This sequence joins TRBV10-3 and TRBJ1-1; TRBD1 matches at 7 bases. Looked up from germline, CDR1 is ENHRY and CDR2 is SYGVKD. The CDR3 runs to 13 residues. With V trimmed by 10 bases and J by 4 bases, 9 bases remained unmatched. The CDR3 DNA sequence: TGTGCCAGCGGGACAGACCAATTCACTGAAGCTTTCTTT. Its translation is CASGTDQFTEAFF.